This T cell receptor delta chain was sequenced for a study of gamma-delta chains in newborns, infants, children. Study-level background: Microbial exposure reportedly drives polyclonal innate γδ T cell expansion after birth.

This clone occurred a few times. The amino acid sequence in TCRdb belongs to a much larger clone and departs from this DNA's translation at residue 19, likely a sequencing read error; the sequence shown is translated from the DNA. TCRdb re-called clones from the reads using CATT. The table lists roughly 1,300 delta-chain clones, approximately 2.2% of them singletons. CDR1 GEAIGNYY and CDR2 EKD come from the germline V gene. This CDR3 is 21 amino acids long. Source material: blood. This chain uses TRDV2 with TRDJ3, with 9 bases aligning to TRDD3. This receptor was taken from a child in good health. The CDR3 region has the DNA TGTGCCTGTGACACGCCGCCTAACCTACTGGGGGAATCCTGGGACACCCGACAGACGTTTTTC. Its translation is CACDTPPNLLGESWDTRQTFF.